These 29 T cell receptor beta chains originate from one sample sequenced in a study of T cells in women clearing cervical HPV infection (dated by TCRdb to the late 2010s). The library came from the immunoSEQ multiplex PCR assay. Entries here come from immuneACCESS through TCRdb and include only in-frame sequences with V and J called. Some clones fail to appear in such tables; in the studies checked, an unresolved V gene covers under half of the shortfall, and the cause of the remainder is unknown. The sample's records list about 23,000 clones. The ten most abundant clones make up over 8% of the sample. Sequencing was performed on blood buffy coat. The receptors come from a woman between 18 and 70 years old with a cervical HPV16 infection that either progressed to CIN3+ or cleared (not recorded which).

About this clone: The CDR3 goes on 3 residues after the read ends, and that part is filled in from the germline J gene. The rearrangement joins TRBV19 to TRBJ1-5; TRBD1 matches at 7 bases. The CDR3 has 15 residues. Germline V gives CDR1 LNHDA, CDR2 SQIVND (reference sequence). Partial CDR3 DNA: TGTGCCAGTAGTATAGATTCCGACAGGGTCAGACCC. Its translation is CASSIDSDRVRP. The whole CDR3 region reads CASSIDSDRVRPQHF.

Remarks on this clone: The sequenced fragment ends 3 residues before the CDR3 boundary, so the rest is inferred from the germline J gene. The V gene is TRBV19, the J gene TRBJ2-6; D possibly corresponds to TRBD1 (6 bases). This CDR3 spans 15 amino acids. CDR1 and CDR2 from the germline V gene are LNHDA and SQIVND (reference sequence). The ends were cut back, 5 bases at V and 0 bases at J, with 8 bases in the middle. CDR3 region: CASSPTGSGANVLTF. The DNA read from the CDR3 is TGTGCCAGTAGTCCGACAGGCTCTGGGGCCAACGTC.

On this clone: The read halts 3 residues ahead of the CDR3 end, with the missing end drawn from the germline J gene. The rearrangement links TRBV2 to TRBJ2-7; possibly TRBD2 for D (6 bases). V lost 5 bases and J lost 3, with 14 bases in between. CDR1 SNHLY and CDR2 FYNNEI come from the germline V gene. The CDR3 runs 14 residues. The CDR3 DNA, read in part, is TGTGCCAGCAGTCCGCGGACGGGACTCTACGAG. Amino acids: CASSPRTGLYE. From start to end, the CDR3 is CASSPRTGLYEQYF.

As for this clone: With the read ending 3 residues before the CDR3 end, the germline J gene is used to fill in that end. The V call is TRBV9, the J call TRBJ1-1; 9 nucleotides agree with TRBD1. This CDR3 is 18 amino acids long. Per the germline V gene, CDR1 is SGDLS and CDR2 is YYNGEE. CDR3 DNA, as far as it was read: TGTGCCAGCAGCGTAGCTACAGGGGGCTTTGGTCCAAAAACCGAA. This sequence encodes CASSVATGGFGPKTE. The entire CDR3 protein is CASSVATGGFGPKTEAFF.

Concerning this clone: Coverage ceases 3 residues before the CDR3 finishes, and the germline J gene fills in the end. The gene calls are TRBV19 and TRBJ1-3, with D maybe TRBD1 (6 bases). The CDR3 contains 17 residues. In germline, CDR1 is LNHDA, CDR2 SQIVND (reference sequence). Trimming cost V 5 bases and J 3 bases, with 20 bases left between them. The CDR3 protein is CASSPRYRDRFGNTIYF. Incomplete CDR3 DNA: TGTGCCAGTAGTCCCCGATACAGGGATCGGTTTGGAAACACC.

Concerning this clone: The junction departs from the called germline gene at one end, perhaps through a read error. Read data end 3 residues before the CDR3 end; the end is taken from the germline J gene. V gene TRBV7-7 combines with J gene TRBJ2-5; D might be TRBD2 (6 bases). Germline CDR1 is SSHAT and CDR2 is FNYEAQ (reference sequence). The CDR3 contains 15 residues. CDR3 bases read: TGTGCTAGCAGCTTAGAAGGTACCGGGGGAGAGACC. Translating gives CASSLEGTGGET. The full-length CDR3 reads as CASSLEGTGGETQYF.

Regarding this clone: The CDR3 end falls 3 residues outside the read, so it is completed with the germline J gene. The rearrangement uses TRBV20-1 and TRBJ1-1; 7 bases align to TRBD1. The germline gives CDR1 DFQATT, CDR2 SNEGSKA (reference sequence). The CDR3 loop spans 14 amino acids. The V and J ends lost 2 bases and 3 bases, in that order; junction bases with no gene match: 6. CDR3 bases read: TGCAGTGCTAGATTACCAGGGGGTTACACTGAA. This codes for CSARLPGGYTE. The CDR3 in its entirety is CSARLPGGYTEAFF.

A remark on this clone: Other DNA sequences from this sample encode an identical CDR3 as well. The CDR3 reads CASSLEAESDTQYF. CDR3 bases read: TGCGCCAGCAGCTTGGAGGCGGAATCTGATACG. This chain joins TRBV5-1 and TRBJ2-3; D gene unclear. Coverage ceases 3 residues before the CDR3 finishes, and the germline J gene fills in the end. CDR1 is SGHRS, CDR2 YFSETQ, per germline. The CDR3 runs to 14 residues. Trimming cost V 0 bases and J 6 bases, with 11 bases left between them.

About this clone itself: Coverage ceases 3 residues before the CDR3 finishes, and the germline J gene fills in the end. This rearrangement joins TRBV19 to TRBJ2-1, with D tentatively TRBD1 (7 bases). V lost 9 bases to trimming and J lost 5 bases, with 17 bases between them. This CDR3 is built from 14 residues. Germline-derived CDR1 and CDR2 are LNHDA and SQIVND (reference sequence). CDR3 in amino acids: CASGGGGRHNEQFF. Incomplete CDR3 DNA: TGTGCCAGCGGAGGGGGCGGACGACACAATGAG. The variable domain in full, with the rest retrieved from reference TRBV19 and TRBJ2-1, is DGGITQSPKYLFRKEGQNVTLSCEQNLNHDAMYWYRQDPGQGLRLIYYSQIVNDFQKGDIAEGYSVSREKKESFPLTVTSAQKNPTAFYLCASGGGGRHNEQFFGPGTRLTVL.

In the case of this clone: The missing CDR3 end, 3 residues past where the read stops, is filled in from the germline J gene. The chain recombines TRBV27 with TRBJ2-7; 8 bases are a match to TRBD1. In germline, CDR1 is MNHEY, CDR2 SMNVEV (reference sequence). The ends lost 6 bases at V and 1 base at J; junction bases unmatched: 8. This CDR3 has 15 residues. CDR3 DNA, as far as it was read: TGTGCCAGCAGCAGGACAGGGCTCAAATCCTACGAG. It specifies CASSRTGLKSYE. The entire CDR3 reads CASSRTGLKSYEQYF.

As regards this clone: The read stops 3 residues short of the end of the CDR3; the missing end is completed from the germline J gene. The chain is built from TRBV28 and TRBJ2-5, with 9 bases lining up with TRBD2. V dropped 6 bases and J dropped 5; count of bases not matched to a gene: 1. CDR1 is MDHEN, CDR2 SYDVKM, per germline. This CDR3 region has 12 residues. The CDR3 loop reads CASRAGGETQYF. The DNA read from the CDR3 is TGTGCCAGCAGGGCGGGGGGGGAGACC.

Of note for this clone: Coverage ceases 3 residues before the CDR3 finishes, and the germline J gene fills in the end. The chain is built from TRBV5-6 and TRBJ1-1, with D uncertain. This CDR3 is 12 amino acids long. V was pared by 0 bases and J by 4 bases, with 4 bases between. Germline assignment: CDR1 SGHDT and CDR2 YYEEEE. The DNA read from the CDR3 is TGTGCCAGCAGCTTGGTCAGCACTGAA. Translating gives CASSLVSTE. The CDR3, in full, reads CASSLVSTEAFF.

About this clone itself: The CDR3 end is not reached by the read, which stops 3 residues before it; the germline J gene fills it in. The rearrangement links TRBV5-1 to TRBJ1-2; TRBD1 is a possible D gene (5 bases). Trimming stripped 0 bases from V and 0 bases from J, with 18 bases between. Germline V gene sequence: CDR1 SGHRS, CDR2 YFSETQ. The CDR3 sequence is 18 residues long. The sequenced CDR3 bases are TGCGCCAGCAGCTTGGAGGAGGGCAGGGAGAATTCTAACTATGGC. As protein: CASSLEEGRENSNYG. Given in full, the CDR3 is CASSLEEGRENSNYGYTF. The complete variable domain, with remaining parts taken from reference TRBV5-1 and TRBJ1-2, reads KAGVTQTPRYLIKTRGQQVTLSCSPISGHRSVSWYQQTPGQGLQFLFEYFSETQRNKGNFPGRFSGRQFSNSRSEMNVSTLELGDSALYLCASSLEEGRENSNYGYTFGSGTRLTVV.

For this clone: The read terminates 3 residues before the CDR3 end, so the remaining end is supplied by the germline J gene. V gene TRBV7-9 combines with J gene TRBJ1-1; D not resolved. The CDR3 sequence is 11 residues long. Looked up from germline, CDR1 is SEHNR and CDR2 is FQNEAQ (reference sequence). V lost 4 bases, J lost 6 bases, and 6 bases lay in between. Incomplete CDR3 DNA: TGTGCCAGCAGCTCAGATGCTGAA. This sequence encodes CASSSDAE. The whole CDR3 region reads CASSSDAEAFF.

About this clone: The read ends 3 residues shy of where the CDR3 ends; the end is completed using the germline J gene. V gene TRBV5-1 combines with J gene TRBJ2-3, with a weak D call TRBD1 (8 bases). Germline V lookup: CDR1 SGHRS, CDR2 YFSETQ. Trimming took off 3 bases at V and 6 bases at J, with 17 bases between the two ends. The CDR3 has 15 residues. The CDR3 spells CASSSGGGGSDTQYF. The sequenced part of the CDR3 DNA is TGCGCCAGCAGCTCAGGGGGCGGGGGATCGGATACG.

Concerning this clone itself: Coverage ceases 3 residues before the CDR3 finishes, and the germline J gene fills in the end. The chain has TRBV5-1 and TRBJ2-2; 9 bases align to TRBD1. V lost 2 bases and J lost 1; bases outside the gene matches: 6. The CDR3 totals 17 residues. CDR1 and CDR2 (germline): SGHRS, YFSETQ. The CDR3 sequence is CASSLSGTGRNTGELFF. The CDR3 DNA, read in part, is TGCGCCAGCAGCTTATCCGGGACAGGGAGGAACACCGGGGAG. The variable domain in full, with the rest retrieved from reference TRBV5-1 and TRBJ2-2, is KAGVTQTPRYLIKTRGQQVTLSCSPISGHRSVSWYQQTPGQGLQFLFEYFSETQRNKGNFPGRFSGRQFSNSRSEMNVSTLELGDSALYLCASSLSGTGRNTGELFFGEGSRLTVL.

About this clone itself: The sequence runs out 3 residues before the end of the CDR3; the remainder is reconstructed from the germline J gene. This sequence joins TRBV7-6 and TRBJ2-5, with 8 bases matching TRBD2. From germline, CDR1 is SGHVS and CDR2 FNYEAQ. CDR3 length: 16 residues. With 0 bases clipped from V and 5 bases from J, the junction kept 8 bases outside the gene matches. The CDR3 sequence is CASSLAGAGEGETQYF. CDR3 DNA, as far as it was read: TGTGCCAGCAGCTTAGCAGGAGCGGGAGAGGGGGAGACC.

Regarding this clone: Germline is not matched at one junction end, which may reflect a read error. The CDR3 extends 3 residues past the end of the read, so its final part is completed from the germline J gene. The chain links TRBV4-2 to TRBJ1-6, with a tentative D call TRBD1 (5 bases). This CDR3 has 16 residues. CDR1 and CDR2 from the germline V gene are LGHNA and YNFKEQ. Incomplete CDR3 DNA: TGCGCCAGCAGCCATCTTACGGGGGAGTCTAATTCACCC. Amino acids: CASSHLTGESNSP. Given in full, the CDR3 is CASSHLTGESNSPLHF.

Comments on this clone: Coverage ceases 3 residues before the CDR3 finishes, and the germline J gene fills in the end. This rearrangement joins TRBV20-1 to TRBJ1-1; TRBD1 matches at 7 bases. CDR1 and CDR2 (germline): DFQATT, SNEGSKA (reference sequence). V shed 0 bases and J 7 bases; nucleotides not matched to a gene: 8. The CDR3 has 14 amino acids. The covered CDR3 bases are TGCAGTGCTAGAGAGGGACAGATGAACGGTGAA. This sequence encodes CSAREGQMNGE. In full, the CDR3 is CSAREGQMNGEAFF.

Concerning this clone itself: The CDR3 extends 3 residues past the end of the read, so its final part is completed from the germline J gene. The gene calls are TRBV2 and TRBJ1-4; D possibly corresponds to TRBD1 (5 bases). The CDR3 is made up of 15 amino acids. The V gene's germline CDR1 is SNHLY and CDR2 FYNNEI. Trimming pared 8 bases from V and 0 bases from J, leaving 13 bases between. CDR3 loop: CASVSRTTTNEKLFF. The CDR3 DNA, read in part, is TGTGCCAGCGTGTCCAGGACAACAACTAATGAAAAA.

The CDR3 protein is CASSYSLFYEQYF. The CDR3 DNA, read in part, is TGTGCCAGCAGTTACTCGTTATTCTACGAG. The chain joins TRBV6-2 or TRBV6-3 to TRBJ2-7, with D hard to call. Read data end 3 residues before the CDR3 end; the end is taken from the germline J gene. There are 13 residues in the CDR3. The germline V and J ends were trimmed by 0 bases and 3 bases, with 6 bases remaining between them. Germline CDR1 reads MNHEY; CDR2 reads SVGEGT.

On this clone: The CDR3 goes on 3 residues after the read ends, and that part is filled in from the germline J gene. V and J are TRBV5-1 and TRBJ2-7; possibly TRBD2 for D (5 bases). Trimming pared 3 bases from V and 5 bases from J, leaving 12 bases between. Germline CDR1 SGHRS, CDR2 YFSETQ. This CDR3 contains 13 residues. The CDR3 loop is CASSSPEGDEQYF. The sequenced CDR3 bases are TGCGCCAGCAGCTCCCCCGAGGGCGACGAG.

Points on this clone: Its ends do not fully match the called genes, so a read error is possible. The read finishes 3 residues shy of the CDR3 end, and the germline J gene is used to complete it. The V gene is TRBV4-2, the J gene TRBJ1-1; possibly TRBD1 for D (6 bases). Germline V CDR1 and CDR2: LGHNA, YNFKEQ. The CDR3 is made up of 17 amino acids. The CDR3 reads CASSQVSGWGRRDEAFF. The part of the CDR3 DNA that was read is TGCGCCAGCAGCCAAGTATCTGGCTGGGGGCGCCGGGATGAA.

About this clone itself: The sequence runs out 3 residues before the end of the CDR3; the remainder is reconstructed from the germline J gene. The chain uses TRBV5-1 and TRBJ2-2; 10 bases are shared with TRBD2. In germline, CDR1 is SGHRS, CDR2 YFSETQ. After removal of 0 bases from V and 1 base from J, the junction contained 3 bases not matched to a gene. The CDR3 length is 17 residues. CDR3 loop: CASSLASGSLNTGELFF. The sequenced part of the CDR3 DNA is TGCGCCAGCAGCTTGGCTAGCGGGAGTTTGAACACCGGGGAG.

Worth noting for this clone: The read ends 3 residues shy of where the CDR3 ends; the end is completed using the germline J gene. The chain links TRBV5-1 to TRBJ2-1, with D possibly TRBD2 on 5 matching bases. This CDR3 is built from 14 residues. Trimming removed 0 bases from V and 6 bases from J, with 10 bases in between. Germline values: CDR1 SGHRS, CDR2 YFSETQ. CDR3 DNA, as far as it was read: TGCGCCAGCAGCTTGGGTACTAGTTTCAATGAG. It specifies CASSLGTSFNE. The complete CDR3 protein is CASSLGTSFNEQFF.

As concerns this clone: The missing CDR3 end, 3 residues past where the read stops, is filled in from the germline J gene. The gene calls are TRBV19 and TRBJ2-5, with a tentative D call TRBD1 (5 bases). This CDR3 has 16 amino acids. V was trimmed by 4 bases and J by 6 bases, leaving 21 bases between them. Germline assignment: CDR1 LNHDA and CDR2 SQIVND (reference sequence). Partial CDR3 DNA: TGTGCCAGTAGTACACATACCACGACAGAGAAAAAGACC. This codes for CASSTHTTTEKKT. The entire CDR3 protein reads CASSTHTTTEKKTQYF.

A remark on this clone: The read gets to within 3 residues of the CDR3 end, and the germline J gene fills in the rest. The genes are TRBV7-9 and TRBJ2-5, with D maybe TRBD1 (5 bases). Deletions cut 1 base from V and 4 bases from J, with 10 bases between. Germline V CDR1 and CDR2: SEHNR, FQNEAQ (reference sequence). The CDR3 extends over 14 amino acids. The covered CDR3 bases are TGTGCCAGCAGCTTAGTGTTGGGGCCAGAGACC. Its translation is CASSLVLGPET. The entire CDR3 sequence reads CASSLVLGPETQYF.

In the case of this clone: Read sequence stops 3 residues before the CDR3 end, and the germline J gene provides the missing end. This rearrangement joins TRBV28 to TRBJ1-2, with a possible D match to TRBD1 (5 bases). Germline CDR1 reads MDHEN; CDR2 reads SYDVKM. V lost 3 bases and J lost 4, with 9 bases in between. CDR3 length: 13 amino acids. CDR3 DNA, as far as it was read: TGTGCCAGCAGTTTTGGGGCAGCCTATGGC. Translation gives CASSFGAAYG. The full CDR3 sequence reads CASSFGAAYGYTF.

Details on this clone: From the germline J gene comes the end of the CDR3, since the read stops 3 residues before it. The chain is built from TRBV7-2 and TRBJ1-6; tentatively, D is TRBD1 (6 bases). The V gene's germline CDR1 is SGHTA and CDR2 FQGNSA. The V and J ends lost 5 bases and 8 bases respectively, with 16 bases between them. The CDR3 is 15 amino acids. The CDR3 DNA, read in part, is TGTGCCAGCAGCCCATCACAGGGCTGGGATTCACCC. The encoded protein is CASSPSQGWDSP. The CDR3 in its entirety is CASSPSQGWDSPLHF.